One and the same sample provided the 28 T cell receptor beta chains below, sequenced in a study of control samples from healthy donors and cancer patients. Profiling relied on immunoSEQ multiplex PCR, and the TCRdb table lists in-frame clones only, not all of them. The profile shows 100,000 to 150,000 clones, about nine tenths of them singletons. Sequencing was carried out using blood. All receptors derive from a man aged 18 to 29 in good health.

The gene calls are TRBV7-3 and TRBJ2-2; 10 positions match TRBD1. Germline CDR1 and CDR2: SGHTA and FQGTGA. This CDR3 comprises 17 residues. After removal of 1 base from V and 3 bases from J, the junction contained 5 bases not matched to a gene. DNA of the CDR3: TGTGCCAGCAGCTTAAACGCGGGACAGGGGTACACCGGGGAGCTGTTTTTT. It is translated as CASSLNAGQGYTGELFF.

The CDR3 coding sequence is TGCGCCAGCAGCTTGGGACAGGAAGACATTCAGTACTTC. Amino acid sequence: CASSLGQEDIQYF. The chain has TRBV5-1 and TRBJ2-4; weak D call: TRBD1 (6 bases). The germline CDR1 and CDR2 sequences are SGHRS and YFSETQ. The ends were cut back, 0 bases at V and 8 bases at J, with 9 bases in the middle. This CDR3 comprises 13 residues. The variable domain in full, completed from reference TRBV5-1 and TRBJ2-4, reads KAGVTQTPRYLIKTRGQQVTLSCSPISGHRSVSWYQQTPGQGLQFLFEYFSETQRNKGNFPGRFSGRQFSNSRSEMNVSTLELGDSALYLCASSLGQEDIQYFGAGTRLSVL.

J is TRBJ2-2 and V is TRBV11-2; 10 bases are a match to TRBD1. Germline CDR1 SGHAT, CDR2 FQNNGV. J was trimmed by 5 bases and V by 5 bases; bases with no gene match: 5. This CDR3 region has 15 residues. The CDR3 DNA reads as TGTGCCAGCAGCCCCGGGACAGGGGTGACCGGGGAGCTGTTTTTT. Its protein is CASSPGTGVTGELFF.

The chain joins TRBV9 to TRBJ2-1, with D possibly TRBD2 on 5 matching bases. The CDR3 totals 16 residues. V was clipped by 0 bases and J by 5 bases, with 15 bases between them. Germline assignment: CDR1 SGDLS and CDR2 YYNGEE. The chain's CDR3 is CASSVGRGRANNEQFF. In DNA, the CDR3 is TGTGCCAGCAGCGTAGGCCGGGGTAGGGCGAACAATGAGCAGTTCTTC.

This chain uses TRBV30 with TRBJ2-5; no firm D call. The CDR3 sequence is 13 residues long. From germline, CDR1 is GTSNPN and CDR2 SVGIG (reference sequence). Trimming stripped 0 bases from V and 1 base from J, with 6 bases between. CDR3 in amino acids: CAWSVGLQETQYF. In DNA form, the CDR3 reads TGTGCCTGGAGTGTAGGGCTCCAAGAGACCCAGTACTTC.

The chain uses TRBV5-4 and TRBJ2-5; TRBD1 agrees at 10 bases. CDR3 length: 13 residues. The germline gives CDR1 SGHNT, CDR2 YYREEE (reference sequence). Trimming removed 4 bases from V and 3 bases from J; junction bases left unmatched: 0. The CDR3 nucleotides are TGTGCCAGCAGCGGGACAGGGGAAGAGACCCAGTACTTC. It is translated as CASSGTGEETQYF.

This rearrangement joins TRBV19 to TRBJ2-5; TRBD2 matches at 11 bases. The germline V gene has CDR1 LNHDA and CDR2 SQIVND (reference sequence). The CDR3 is 17 residues long. Germline trimming cut 3 bases from V and 5 bases from J; bases unmatched to any gene: 11. For the CDR3, the DNA is TGTGCCAGTAGTATCCGATTAGCGGGGGGGCCGAAGGAGACCCAGTACTTC. This sequence encodes CASSIRLAGGPKETQYF.

This rearrangement joins TRBV2 to TRBJ1-3; D perhaps matches TRBD1 (5 bases). There are 17 residues in the CDR3. Trimming took 3 bases from V and 0 from J, leaving 15 bases between them. Germline V gene sequence: CDR1 SNHLY, CDR2 FYNNEI. In nucleotides, the CDR3 is TGTGCCAGCAGTGAGACTTGGACATTCCGCTCTGGAAACACCATATATTTT. Translated: CASSETWTFRSGNTIYF.

V gene TRBV28 combines with J gene TRBJ2-7, with D unresolved. With 6 bases removed from V and 0 bases from J, the gap between germline ends came to 18 bases. CDR3 size: 16 residues. Germline assignment: CDR1 MDHEN and CDR2 SYDVKM. The CDR3 sequence: CASSPKAGKSSYEQYF. CDR3 sequence (DNA): TGTGCCAGCAGCCCTAAGGCCGGAAAGAGCTCCTACGAGCAGTACTTC. The variable domain in full, with the rest retrieved from reference TRBV28 and TRBJ2-7, is DVKVTQSSRYLVKRTGEKVFLECVQDMDHENMFWYRQDPGLGLRLIYFSYDVKMKEKGDIPEGYSVSREKKERFSLILESASTNQTSMYLCASSPKAGKSSYEQYFGPGTRLTVT.

The chain uses TRBV11-2 and TRBJ2-7, with D possibly being TRBD1 (6 bases). The CDR3 totals 13 residues. Trimming cost V 3 bases and J 5 bases, with 11 bases left between them. CDR1 SGHAT and CDR2 FQNNGV come from the germline V gene. The CDR3 DNA sequence: TGTGCCAGCAGCTTGGGCAGGGGAGACGAGCAGTACTTC. Amino acid sequence: CASSLGRGDEQYF.

This clone turned up a few times. The rearrangement joins TRBV6-1 to TRBJ2-5, with TRBD1 matching over 7 bases. With V trimmed by 4 bases and J by 5 bases, 16 bases remained unmatched. The CDR3 is 17 amino acids. Germline V lookup: CDR1 MNHNS, CDR2 SASEGT. This chain's CDR3 is CASSVFAGGEVGETQYF. The CDR3 nucleotides are TGTGCCAGCAGTGTCTTCGCAGGGGGAGAGGTTGGGGAGACCCAGTACTTC.

The rearrangement uses TRBV29-1 and TRBJ2-1, with TRBD2 identical over 16 bases. The V gene's germline CDR1 is SQVTM and CDR2 ANQGSEA. V shed 6 bases, J shed 2 bases, and the junction held 7 bases outside the gene matches. This CDR3 is built from 17 residues. CDR3 in DNA: TGCAGCGTCCTTCCCGGGACTAGCGGGGGGGCCTACAATGAGCAGTTCTTC. This encodes CSVLPGTSGGAYNEQFF.

V usage is TRBV30 and J usage is TRBJ1-4; no firm D call. The V gene lost 4 bases and the J gene lost 5 bases, with 14 bases spanning the gap. Germline V lookup: CDR1 GTSNPN, CDR2 SVGIG (reference sequence). The CDR3 spans 14 residues. CDR3 in DNA: TGTGCCTGGAATAGGGCCTATCCCAATGAAAAACTGTTTTTT. Its translation: CAWNRAYPNEKLFF.

The rearrangement uses TRBV29-1 and TRBJ1-2; the match to TRBD1 covers 8 bases. The CDR3 length is 15 residues. After removal of 0 bases from V and 4 bases from J, the junction contained 7 bases not matched to a gene. Germline lookup yields CDR1 SQVTM and CDR2 ANQGSEA. CDR3 region: CSVEDSSGGVYGYTF. The CDR3 bases are TGCAGCGTTGAAGATTCGTCAGGGGGCGTCTATGGCTACACCTTC. The complete variable domain, with remaining parts taken from reference TRBV29-1 and TRBJ1-2, reads SAVISQKPSRDICQRGTSLTIQCQVDSQVTMMFWYRQQPGQSLTLIATANQGSEATYESGFVIDKFPISRPNLTFSTLTVSNMSPEDSSIYLCSVEDSSGGVYGYTFGSGTRLTVV.

The chain is built from TRBV21-1 and TRBJ2-3; no DNA check was done on the table's D call, TRBD1. TRBV21-1 is listed as a pseudogene. This CDR3 has 14 residues. The CDR3 region is CASSKRKGGDTQYF. CDR3 bases: TGTGCCAGCAGCAAAAGGAAAGGGGGAGATACGCAGTATTTT.

V is TRBV2 and J is TRBJ1-1; D is unresolved. CDR3 size: 13 residues. CDR1 is SNHLY and CDR2 is FYNNEI in the germline V gene. Trimming pared 0 bases from V and 3 bases from J, leaving 5 bases between. The CDR3 nucleotides are TGTGCCAGCAGTGAAGCGAAAGACACTGAAGCTTTCTTT. Translation gives CASSEAKDTEAFF.

This sequence joins TRBV30 and TRBJ1-5, with no clear D. The CDR3 loop spans 14 amino acids. Trimming stripped 2 bases from V and 0 bases from J, with 8 bases between. Germline CDR1 reads GTSNPN; CDR2 reads SVGIG (reference sequence). The DNA of the CDR3 is TGTGCCTGGAGTACGGGCTATAGCAATCAGCCCCAGCATTTT. Translated: CAWSTGYSNQPQHF.

The chain is built from TRBV19 and TRBJ2-2; no firm D call. This CDR3 contains 16 residues. Germline V gene data show CDR1 as LNHDA and CDR2 as SQIVND (reference sequence). Trimming shortened V by 5 bases and J by 0 bases, and 13 bases separated the two germline ends. Written as DNA, the CDR3 is TGTGCCAGTAGTGACCGCGGCGGATCGAACACCGGGGAGCTGTTTTTT. This sequence encodes CASSDRGGSNTGELFF.

This clone was found once. The rearrangement links TRBV10-2 to TRBJ1-3; maybe TRBD1 (5 bases). The CDR3 loop spans 17 amino acids. CDR1 and CDR2 from the germline V gene are WSHSY and SAAADI. The V end lost 0 bases, the J end lost 0 bases, and 12 bases lay between the germline ends. The CDR3 is CASSESFDRVSGNTIYF. CDR3 nucleotides: TGCGCCAGCAGTGAGTCTTTTGACAGAGTCTCTGGAAACACCATATATTTT.

V usage is TRBV19 and J usage is TRBJ2-1; 9 nucleotides align to TRBD2. The length of the CDR3 is 15 residues. Germline values: CDR1 LNHDA, CDR2 SQIVND (reference sequence). After removal of 9 bases from V and 4 bases from J, the junction contained 10 bases not matched to a gene. CDR3 in DNA: TGTGCCAGCCATGAGGCGGGGGGGAGGTACAATGAGCAGTTCTTC. It yields the protein CASHEAGGRYNEQFF.

The V and J genes are TRBV5-1 and TRBJ2-1, with a possible D match to TRBD1 (6 bases). CDR3 size: 16 residues. Germline loops: CDR1 SGHRS, CDR2 YFSETQ. V lost 4 bases to trimming and J lost 1 base, with 15 bases between them. CDR3 residues: CASSMGAQGSYNEQFF. The CDR3 nucleotides read TGCGCCAGCAGCATGGGGGCCCAGGGGTCCTACAATGAGCAGTTCTTC.

This clone was observed once. CDR3: CATSKTGGASYNEQFF. CDR3 DNA sequence: TGTGCCACCAGCAAGACAGGGGGCGCTTCCTACAATGAGCAGTTCTTC. This sequence joins TRBV15 and TRBJ2-1; the match to TRBD1 covers 10 bases. V lost 4 bases to trimming and J lost 1 base; unmatched junction nucleotides: 4. The CDR3 sequence is 16 residues long. Looked up from germline, CDR1 is LNHNV and CDR2 is YYDKDF (reference sequence).

This clone was seen more than once but under ten times. The chain couples TRBV10-3 to TRBJ2-7; D is unclear. The CDR3 consists of 14 residues. Germline V gene sequence: CDR1 ENHRY, CDR2 SYGVKD. Trimming cost V 10 bases and J 5 bases, with 21 bases left between them. The CDR3 loop reads CASQRDRVVDEQYF. The DNA for the CDR3 is TGTGCCAGCCAAAGGGATAGGGTAGTCGACGAGCAGTACTTC.

CDR3 sequence: CASSVAFSGGASYNEQFF. In nucleotides, the CDR3 is TGTGCCAGCAGCGTAGCTTTTAGCGGGGGGGCCTCGTACAATGAGCAGTTCTTC. The chain couples TRBV9 to TRBJ2-1; 11 positions agree with TRBD2. Germline loops: CDR1 SGDLS, CDR2 YYNGEE. The CDR3 spans 18 residues. The V segment lost 0 bases and the J segment 4 bases; nucleotides outside the gene matches: 9.

The chain employs TRBV15 and TRBJ1-2, with TRBD1 matching over 8 bases. The CDR3 contains 15 residues. Germline V gene lookup returns CDR1 LNHNV and CDR2 YYDKDF (reference sequence). The V segment lost 4 bases and the J segment 4 bases; nucleotides outside the gene matches: 8. The CDR3 loop reads CATSTPGQGLYGYTF. CDR3 DNA sequence: TGTGCCACCAGCACCCCTGGACAGGGCCTCTATGGCTACACCTTC.

This chain uses TRBV18 with TRBJ2-7; D is possibly TRBD2 (6 bases). The CDR3 runs 13 residues. Germline assignment: CDR1 KGHSH and CDR2 LQKENI. V gave up 6 bases and J gave up 5 bases, with 14 bases separating them. As DNA, the CDR3 is TGTGCCAGCTCCCCCCCCGGAGGGGACGAGCAGTACTTC. This codes for CASSPPGGDEQYF.

The CDR3 coding sequence is TGTGCCAGCAGTTTGTCCGGAGGAGCTGGCTACACCTTC. Protein: CASSLSGGAGYTF. The rearrangement joins TRBV27 to TRBJ1-2; D remains unclear. The CDR3 contains 13 residues. V lost 3 bases, J lost 7 bases, and 12 bases lay in between. Germline CDR1 MNHEY, CDR2 SMNVEV (reference sequence).

This clone was observed a few times. The V gene is TRBV6-1, the J gene TRBJ2-2, with a weak D call TRBD2 (6 bases). V was cut by 5 bases and J by 1 base, with 8 bases left in between. Germline-derived CDR1 and CDR2 are MNHNS and SASEGT. This CDR3 spans 14 amino acids. CDR3 DNA sequence: TGTGCCAGCAGTAGGGGACTGAACACCGGGGAGCTGTTTTTT. Its translation is CASSRGLNTGELFF.